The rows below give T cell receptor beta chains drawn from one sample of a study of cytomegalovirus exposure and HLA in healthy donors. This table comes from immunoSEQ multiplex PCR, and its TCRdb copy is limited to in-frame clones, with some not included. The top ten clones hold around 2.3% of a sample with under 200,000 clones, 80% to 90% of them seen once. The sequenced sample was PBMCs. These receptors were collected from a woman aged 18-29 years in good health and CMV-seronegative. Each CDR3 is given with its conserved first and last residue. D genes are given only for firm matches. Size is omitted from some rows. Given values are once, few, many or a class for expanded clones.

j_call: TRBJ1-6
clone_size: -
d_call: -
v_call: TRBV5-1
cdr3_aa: CASSLEDSPLHF
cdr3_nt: TGCGCCAGCAGCTTAGAGGATTCACCCCTCCACTTT

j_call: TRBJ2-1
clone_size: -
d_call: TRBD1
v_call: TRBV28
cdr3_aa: CASSLRGRLNEQFF
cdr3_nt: TGTGCCAGCAGTTTGAGGGGGCGCTTGAATGAGCAGTTCTTC

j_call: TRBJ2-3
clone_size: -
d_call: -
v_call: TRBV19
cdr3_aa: CASSGHRVSTDTQYF
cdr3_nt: TGTGCCAGTAGTGGACACAGGGTTAGCACAGATACGCAGTATTTT

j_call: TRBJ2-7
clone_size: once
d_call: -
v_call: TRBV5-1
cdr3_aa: CATRINNEQYF
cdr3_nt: TGCGCCACCCGAATAAACAACGAGCAGTACTTC

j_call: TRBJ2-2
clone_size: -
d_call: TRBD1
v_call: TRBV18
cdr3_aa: CASSPWDRDHTGELFF
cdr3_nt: TGTGCCAGCTCACCCTGGGACAGGGATCACACCGGGGAGCTGTTTTTT

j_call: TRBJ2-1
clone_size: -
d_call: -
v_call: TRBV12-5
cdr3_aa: CASGFSRFNEQFF
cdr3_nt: TGTGCTAGTGGTTTCTCCAGGTTCAATGAGCAGTTCTTC

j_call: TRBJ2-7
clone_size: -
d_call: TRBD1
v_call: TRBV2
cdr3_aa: CASSSQGASNYEQYF
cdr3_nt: TGTGCCAGCAGTTCACAGGGGGCTTCCAACTACGAGCAGTACTTC

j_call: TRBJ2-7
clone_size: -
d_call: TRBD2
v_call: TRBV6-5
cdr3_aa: CASGYSGSKYEQYF
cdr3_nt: TGTGCCAGCGGCTATAGCGGGAGTAAGTACGAGCAGTACTTC

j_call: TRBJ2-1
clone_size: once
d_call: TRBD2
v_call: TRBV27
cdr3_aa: CASSPGGLAGGNEQFF
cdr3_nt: TGTGCCAGCAGTCCTGGCGGGTTAGCGGGAGGGAATGAGCAGTTCTTC

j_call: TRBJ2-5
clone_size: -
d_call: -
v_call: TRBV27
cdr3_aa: CASSRTDQETQYF
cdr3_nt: TGTGCCAGCAGTCGGACAGACCAAGAGACCCAGTACTTC

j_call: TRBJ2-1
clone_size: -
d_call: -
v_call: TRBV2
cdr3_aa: CASSDTATYNEQFF
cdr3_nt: TGTGCCAGTTCCGACACGGCCACCTACAATGAGCAGTTCTTC

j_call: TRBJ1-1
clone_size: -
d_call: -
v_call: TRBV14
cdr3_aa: CASSQSLSRGPNTEAFF
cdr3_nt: TGTGCCAGCAGCCAATCCCTGTCTCGGGGTCCGAACACTGAAGCTTTCTTT

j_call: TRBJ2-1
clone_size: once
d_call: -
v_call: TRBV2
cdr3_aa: CASTRLVSNEQFF
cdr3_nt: TGTGCCAGCACCCGACTAGTAAGCAATGAGCAGTTCTTC

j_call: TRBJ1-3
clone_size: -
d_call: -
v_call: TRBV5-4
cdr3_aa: CASSLAGPTSGNTIYF
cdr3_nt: TGTGCCAGCAGCTTGGCAGGGCCCACCTCTGGAAACACCATATATTTT

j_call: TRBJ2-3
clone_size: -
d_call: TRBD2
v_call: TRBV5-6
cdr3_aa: CASSFNRLAGENF
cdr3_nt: TGTGCCAGCAGCTTCAATCGACTAGCGGGAGAGAATTTT

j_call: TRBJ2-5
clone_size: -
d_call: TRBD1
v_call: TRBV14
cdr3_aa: CASSPGTGLQETQYF
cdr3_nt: TGTGCCAGCAGTCCCGGGACAGGACTTCAAGAGACCCAGTACTTC

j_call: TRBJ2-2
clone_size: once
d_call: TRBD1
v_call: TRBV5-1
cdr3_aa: CASSLAGQGNTGELFF
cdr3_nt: TGCGCCAGCAGCTTGGCGGGACAGGGGAACACCGGGGAGCTGTTTTTT

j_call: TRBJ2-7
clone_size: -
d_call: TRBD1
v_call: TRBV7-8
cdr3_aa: CASSLDRGSVSYEQYF
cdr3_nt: TGTGCCAGCAGTTTGGACAGGGGGAGCGTCTCCTACGAGCAGTACTTC

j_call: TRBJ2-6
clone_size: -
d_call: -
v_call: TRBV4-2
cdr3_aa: CASSQDDGSSGANVLTF
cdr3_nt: TGTGCCAGCAGCCAAGATGACGGGAGCTCTGGGGCCAACGTCCTGACTTTC

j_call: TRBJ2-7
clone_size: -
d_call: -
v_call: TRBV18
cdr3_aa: CASSPQRGSYEQYF
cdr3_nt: TGTGCCAGCTCACCCCAACGGGGATCCTACGAGCAGTACTTC

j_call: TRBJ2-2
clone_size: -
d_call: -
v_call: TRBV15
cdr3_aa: CATQSTGELFF
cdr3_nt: TGTGCCACCCAATCCACCGGGGAGCTGTTTTTT

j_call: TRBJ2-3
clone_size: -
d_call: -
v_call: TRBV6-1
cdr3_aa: CASSQDYSTQYF
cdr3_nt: TGTGCCAGCAGTCAGGACTATAGTACGCAGTATTTT

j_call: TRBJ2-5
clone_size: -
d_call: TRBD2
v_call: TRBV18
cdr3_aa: CASSPWNSGRVLETQYF
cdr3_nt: TGTGCCAGCTCACCATGGAATAGCGGGAGAGTTTTGGAGACCCAGTACTTC

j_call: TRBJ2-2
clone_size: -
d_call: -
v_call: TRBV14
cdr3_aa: CASSQGGATRQRGELFF
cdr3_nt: TGTGCCAGCAGCCAAGGTGGCGCGACTAGGCAACGCGGGGAGCTGTTTTTT

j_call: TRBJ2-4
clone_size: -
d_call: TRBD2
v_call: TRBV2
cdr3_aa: CASMPGPSGGALAKNIQYF
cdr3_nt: TGTGCCAGCATGCCCGGTCCTAGCGGGGGGGCATTGGCCAAAAACATTCAGTACTTC

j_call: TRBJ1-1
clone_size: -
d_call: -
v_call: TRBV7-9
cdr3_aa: CASSLIKRGGVLRGEAFF
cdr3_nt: TGTGCCAGCAGCTTAATAAAGAGGGGAGGGGTCTTAAGGGGTGAAGCTTTCTTT

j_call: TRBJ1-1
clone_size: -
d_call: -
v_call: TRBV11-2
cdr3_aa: CASSSQGITEAFF
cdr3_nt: TGTGCCAGCAGCTCCCAGGGAATTACTGAAGCTTTCTTT

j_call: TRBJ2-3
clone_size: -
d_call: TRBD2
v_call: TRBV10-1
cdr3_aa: CASSELAGDRDTQYF
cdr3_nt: TGCGCCAGCAGTGAGCTAGCGGGAGATAGAGATACGCAGTATTTT

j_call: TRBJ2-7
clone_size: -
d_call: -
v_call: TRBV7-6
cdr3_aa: CASSLESSGQPYEQYF
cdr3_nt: TGTGCCAGCAGCTTAGAGTCGAGCGGACAGCCCTACGAGCAGTACTTC

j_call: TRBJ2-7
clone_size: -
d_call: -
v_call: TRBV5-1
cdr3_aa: CASSFYRVYSYEQYF
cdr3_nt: TGCGCCAGCAGCTTTTACAGGGTCTACTCCTACGAGCAGTACTTC

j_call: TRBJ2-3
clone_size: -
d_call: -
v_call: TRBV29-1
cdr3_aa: CSVSPRGRADTQYF
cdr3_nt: TGCAGCGTCTCCCCCCGGGGAAGAGCAGATACGCAGTATTTT

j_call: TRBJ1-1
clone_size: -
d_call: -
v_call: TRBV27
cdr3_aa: CASSPRAGTNTEAFF
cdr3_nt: TGTGCCAGCAGTCCGCGGGCAGGAACGAACACTGAAGCTTTCTTT

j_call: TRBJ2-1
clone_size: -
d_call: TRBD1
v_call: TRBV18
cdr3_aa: CASSPSTGYSSYNEQFF
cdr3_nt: TGTGCCAGCTCACCCTCGACAGGGTACAGTTCCTACAATGAGCAGTTCTTC

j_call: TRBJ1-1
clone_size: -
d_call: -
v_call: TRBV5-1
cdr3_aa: CASSLPPPGSRGEAFF
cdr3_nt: TGCGCCAGCAGCCTACCACCCCCGGGGAGTCGGGGTGAAGCTTTCTTT

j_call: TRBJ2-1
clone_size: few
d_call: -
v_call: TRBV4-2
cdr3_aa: CASSQEIGSGQFF
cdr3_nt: TGTGCCAGCAGCCAAGAGATCGGTTCGGGGCAGTTCTTC

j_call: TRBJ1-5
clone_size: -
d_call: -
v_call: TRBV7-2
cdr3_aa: CASSFSSNQPQHF
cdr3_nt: TGTGCCAGCAGCTTCAGTAGCAATCAGCCCCAGCATTTT

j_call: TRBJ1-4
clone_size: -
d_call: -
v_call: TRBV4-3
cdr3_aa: CASSLTGYEKLFF
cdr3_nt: TGCGCCAGCAGCCTCACAGGGTACGAAAAACTGTTTTTT

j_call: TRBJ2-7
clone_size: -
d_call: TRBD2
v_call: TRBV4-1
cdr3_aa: CASSQAPTSDYEQYF
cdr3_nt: TGCGCCAGCAGCCAGGCGCCTACTAGCGACTACGAGCAGTACTTC

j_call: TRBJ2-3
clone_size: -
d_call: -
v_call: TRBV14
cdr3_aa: CASSHAGRGTRDTQYF
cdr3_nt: TGTGCCAGCAGCCACGCCGGTAGGGGGACGAGGGATACGCAGTATTTT

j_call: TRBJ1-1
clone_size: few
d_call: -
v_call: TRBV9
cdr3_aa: CASSVAPRGRDTEAFF
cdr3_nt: TGTGCCAGCAGCGTAGCCCCAAGAGGGAGGGACACTGAAGCTTTCTTT

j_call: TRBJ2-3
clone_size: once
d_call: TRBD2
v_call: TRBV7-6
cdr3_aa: CASSFHRGSGVTDTQYF
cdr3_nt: TGTGCCAGCAGCTTCCATCGAGGTAGCGGGGTCACAGATACGCAGTATTTT

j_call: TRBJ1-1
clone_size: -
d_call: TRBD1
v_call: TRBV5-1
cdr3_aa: CASSYRGGDTEAFF
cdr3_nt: TGCGCCAGCAGCTACAGGGGTGGGGACACTGAAGCTTTCTTT

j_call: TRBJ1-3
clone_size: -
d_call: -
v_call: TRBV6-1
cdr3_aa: CASGELSGNTIYF
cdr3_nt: TGTGCCAGCGGGGAGCTGTCTGGAAACACCATATATTTT

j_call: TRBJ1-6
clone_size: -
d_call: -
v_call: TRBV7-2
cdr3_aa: CASSLGGGRNSPLHF
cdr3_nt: TGTGCCAGCAGCTTAGGCGGGGGCAGGAATTCACCCCTCCACTTT

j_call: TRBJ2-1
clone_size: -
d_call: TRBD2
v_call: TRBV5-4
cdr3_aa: CALAGDFYNEQFF
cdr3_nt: TGTGCCCTAGCGGGAGATTTCTACAATGAGCAGTTCTTC